The source of this T cell receptor (beta chain) is a study of blood T cell repertoires in COVID-19. Study summary: Sites in the United States, Italy and Spain provided acute and convalescent COVID-19 samples. T cells, B-cell-depleted T cells, or PBMCs provided the cDNA or gDNA that served as material.

The CDR3 sequence is 15 residues long. V shed 2 bases and J 5 bases; nucleotides not matched to a gene: 6. The germline V gene encodes CDR1 MNHEY and CDR2 SMNVEV (reference sequence). Study processing details: Reference gene primer amplification in the assay estimated nucleated cell counts. The table came from immunoSEQ multiplex PCR; TCRdb's copy has only in-frame clones and leaves some out. Clone size and V and J calls were adopted from that table, with D and trimming inferred from the DNA. The sample holds over 150,000 clones; 84% are singletons and the top ten take approximately 13%. This TCR came from a human donor in a cohort sampled during active COVID-19. The sequencing sample was made of peripheral blood. The J gene is TRBJ1-1, the V gene TRBV27; 9 bases match TRBD1. The CDR3, as DNA: TGTGCCAGCAGTTTAACAGGGGGCCCGGGGACTGAAGCTTTCTTT. It is translated as CASSLTGGPGTEAFF.